This T cell receptor (beta chain) was recorded in a study of T cell responses to AZD1222 COVID-19 vaccine (dated by TCRdb to 2020 to 2022). Background for the entire study: AZD1222 recipients given second doses at about 4 weeks or at about 12 weeks were pooled, since spike-specific TCR depth and breadth were not found to differ between the two schedules. TCR sequencing covered fewer than 250 trial participants: approximately 200 given two doses of AZD1222 and 26 given two doses of MenACWY control vaccine. Trial participants were enrolled by age into subgroups of 18-55, 56-69 and 70-plus years, and around 150, 28 and 57 TCR-sequenced participants, respectively, were included in these subgroups.

The CDR3 regions of human TCRbeta chains were analyzed by immunosequencing. As for the authors' bioinformatics: TCRs in the repertoires were matched against a reference library of SARS-CoV-2-specific TCRs that had been generated with the MIRA antigen-specificity platform. Breadth was defined as the fraction of unique TCRs that were SARS-CoV-2-associated. Depth was defined as the fraction of total T cells that were SARS-CoV-2-associated. Using the MIRA data, each spike-specific TCR was mapped to the spike region that the TCR reacts to and placed in a CD4 or CD8 class. Log10-transformed breadth and depth values were compared by one-way ANOVA with Sidak's multiple comparisons tests. Drawn from immuneACCESS, this table holds only the in-frame rearrangements with V and J called that TCRdb kept. Clones are partly lost; checked studies trace under half to an unresolved V gene and leave the rest unexplained. D and trimming come from the DNA, and the V and J calls and clone size come from that table. The sample contains about 140,000 clones, 90% of them found a single time. The ten largest make up around 3.5% of the sample.

Per the publication, the time point label means: baseline before first vaccination. The vaccinee samples were drawn from two UK trials, COV001 and COV002, one of which was a single-blind randomized controlled phase 2/3 trial testing AZD1222 (ChAdOx1 nCoV-19) in healthy adults. Trial participant PBMC samples were collected at day 0 and day 28 after the second dose for TCRbeta chain sequencing. The junction carries 13 bases between V and J, which are trimmed by 3 bases and 6 bases respectively. For CDR1 and CDR2, the germline V gene lists SGHTS and YDEGEE. Its CDR3 holds 14 amino acids, cysteine through phenylalanine. This entry keeps only the CDR3 DNA: 42 bases, framed from base 1. Broad study findings and their caveats: Conclusions about previously exposed vaccinees are limited, since just five to seven AZD1222 recipients were seropositive for SARS-CoV-2 at baseline. After two AZD1222 doses, both the breadth and the depth of spike-specific TCRs were significantly higher than at day 0 and than in MenACWY recipients. Reportedly, close to half of the unique spike-specific TCRs recognized epitopes lying outside the regions that are mutated in the B.1.351 and B.1.1.7 variants. Most participants were white British and females outnumbered males, and the authors suggested that clonal diversity may have been underestimated. The 56-69-year group was small, and its depth increase did not reach significance, likely because of low power. No day 14 peak-response samples were available, so repertoires were characterized only after the peak T cell response. The vaccine-associated CD4 TCRs covered the entire spike protein, and the dominant responses fell in regions 160-218 and 743-854.

A word on this clone: No antigen is known for it. It has no much larger one-base neighbor in the sample; base qualities were not kept.

The rearrangement joined TRBV5-8 to TRBJ1-5, and perhaps TRBD1 as D gene, on 6 matching bases. The sequencing used peripheral blood, collected on day 0 of AZD1222 vaccination. This clonotype originated in an adult in good health. The CDR3 region: CASSYRVGGQPQHF. The nucleotides read TGTGCCAGCAGCTACAGGGTTGGGGGTCAGCCCCAGCATTTT.